One and the same sample provided the 22 T cell receptor beta chains below, sequenced in a study of graft-versus-host responses after intestinal transplantation. Once graft tissue had been processed, intraepithelial and lamina propria lymphocytes were released. Libraries were prepared by immunoSEQ multiplex PCR; TCRdb keeps only in-frame clonotypes and omits some of them. The sample contains 4,000 to 5,500 clones, around 80% of which appear only once. This material consisted of ileum tissue, taken about 130 days after intestinal transplantation. The receptors were gathered from a human patient who received an intestinal transplant, so some T cells may come from the graft donor.

The chain joins TRBV6-1 to TRBJ2-1; D is possibly TRBD2 (6 bases). V lost 2 bases to trimming and J lost 8 bases, with 7 bases between them. CDR1 is MNHNS and CDR2 is SASEGT in the germline V gene. The CDR3 is 12 amino acids. CDR3 sequence (DNA): TGTGCCAGCAGTGAATGGGGGGATGAGCAGTTCTTC. Residues: CASSEWGDEQFF.

The CDR3 here is CASSEAWETQYF. As DNA, the CDR3 is TGTGCCAGCTCAGAGGCTTGGGAGACCCAGTACTTC. V gene TRBV19 combines with J gene TRBJ2-5; D not certain. Trimming removed 9 bases from V and 5 bases from J, with 13 bases in between. Germline CDR1 reads LNHDA; CDR2 reads SQIVND (reference sequence). CDR3 length equals 12 residues.

The chain has TRBV10-3 and TRBJ1-1; 11 nucleotides line up with TRBD1. Germline V gene sequence: CDR1 ENHRY, CDR2 SYGVKD. The CDR3 runs to 14 residues. The V and J ends lost 7 bases and 5 bases, in that order; junction bases with no gene match: 6. CDR3 region: CAITGDRGNTEAFF. In DNA form, the CDR3 reads TGTGCCATCACTGGGGACAGGGGGAATACTGAAGCTTTCTTT.

Only a few counts were recorded for this clone. The rearrangement uses TRBV7-9 and TRBJ2-5; D might be TRBD1 (6 bases). The J call may be in error: the DNA end matches TRBJ2-7 better. The germline V gene has CDR1 SEHNR and CDR2 FQNEAQ (reference sequence). The CDR3 consists of 13 residues. CDR3 amino acids: CASSWDNSYEQYF. DNA of the CDR3: TGTGCCAGCAGCTGGGACAACTCCTACGAGCAGTACTTC.

With respect to this clone: The identical CDR3 is also encoded by other nucleotide sequences in the sample. The gene calls are TRBV30 and TRBJ2-5; tentative D call: TRBD2 (6 bases). The J call is in doubt because the DNA end fits TRBJ2-7 better. CDR3 length equals 12 residues. Per the germline V gene, CDR1 is GTSNPN and CDR2 is SVGIG (reference sequence). The CDR3 spells CAWSAGAYEQYF. Written as DNA, the CDR3 is TGTGCCTGGAGTGCGGGGGCCTACGAGCAGTACTTC.

The V gene is TRBV5-1, the J gene TRBJ2-7, with 8 bases lining up with TRBD1. V lost 4 bases to trimming and J lost 4 bases; unmatched junction nucleotides: 7. Germline CDR1 is SGHRS and CDR2 is YFSETQ. The CDR3 loop spans 14 amino acids. In DNA form, the CDR3 reads TGCGCCAGCAGCCCAGGGGGCGCGGGGTACGAGCAGTACTTC. This sequence encodes CASSPGGAGYEQYF.

The V call is TRBV19, the J call TRBJ1-2; D possibly corresponds to TRBD1 (5 bases). V shed 5 bases and J shed 4 bases, with 11 bases lying between them. The length of the CDR3 is 13 residues. Germline assignment: CDR1 LNHDA and CDR2 SQIVND (reference sequence). The CDR3: CASSGTARYGYTF. The CDR3 nucleotides read TGTGCCAGTAGTGGGACCGCACGCTATGGCTACACCTTC.

The gene calls are TRBV5-1 and TRBJ2-5, with 8 bases lining up with TRBD1. With the DNA end fitting TRBJ2-7 better, the J assignment may be wrong. The CDR3 runs 14 residues. Germline V lookup: CDR1 SGHRS, CDR2 YFSETQ. The CDR3 is CASSPGGAGYEQYF. The CDR3 DNA follows: TGCGCCAGCAGCCCAGGGGGCGCGGGGTACGAGCAGTACTTC.

The chain combines TRBV10-1 with TRBJ2-3; no clear D. The CDR3 runs to 13 residues. Germline V CDR1 and CDR2: WNHNN, SYGVQD (reference sequence). Trimming took 5 bases from V and 6 from J, leaving 12 bases between them. Here the CDR3 DNA reads TGCGCCAGCAGTCCCCACTCAAGGGATACGCAGTATTTT. This sequence encodes CASSPHSRDTQYF.

The rearrangement links TRBV2 to TRBJ2-7, with D possibly TRBD1 on 7 matching bases. The germline V gene has CDR1 SNHLY and CDR2 FYNNEI. This CDR3 has 18 residues. V shed 1 base and J shed 4 bases, with 23 bases lying between them. CDR3 DNA sequence: TGTGCCAGCAGTGAAGGGTTGGGGGGACCGAGCAGGGGGTACGAGCAGTACTTC. Translation gives CASSEGLGGPSRGYEQYF.

This clone turned up a few times. The gene calls are TRBV9 and TRBJ2-1; TRBD2 agrees at 7 bases. The CDR3 sequence is 15 residues long. From germline, CDR1 is SGDLS and CDR2 YYNGEE. The junction had 8 bases not matched to a gene; V was cut back by 3 bases and J by 5 bases. CDR3 residues: CASSATGLRNNEQFF. Written as DNA, the CDR3 is TGTGCCAGCAGCGCCACGGGACTAAGAAACAATGAGCAGTTCTTC. The full variable domain, completed using reference TRBV9 and TRBJ2-1, is DSGVTQTPKHLITATGQRVTLRCSPRSGDLSVYWYQQSLDQGLQFLIQYYNGEERAKGNILERFSAQQFPDLHSELNLSSLELGDSALYFCASSATGLRNNEQFFGPGTRLTVL.

A note on this clone: One junction end disagrees with the germline gene, perhaps due to a read error. V is TRBV4-1 and J is TRBJ2-5, with 10 positions matching TRBD2. TRBJ2-7 matches the DNA end more closely, so the J call is doubtful. This CDR3 comprises 17 residues. Germline CDR1 MGHRA, CDR2 YSYEKL. CDR3 sequence reads: CARSQAGGLTGVYEQYF. DNA of the CDR3: TGCGCCCGCAGCCAAGCGGGGGGGTTAACAGGGGTCTACGAGCAGTACTTC.

This chain links TRBV6-1 with TRBJ2-5, with a weak D call TRBD1 (6 bases). Near its end, the DNA agrees better with TRBJ2-7, so the J call may be wrong. This CDR3 contains 14 residues. Germline V gene sequence: CDR1 MNHNS, CDR2 SASEGT. The chain's CDR3 is CASSRDKGPYEQYF. The CDR3, as DNA: TGTGCCAGCAGTCGGGACAAGGGTCCCTACGAGCAGTACTTC.

V is TRBV7-9 and J is TRBJ1-4; D is unresolved. Germline V lookup: CDR1 SEHNR, CDR2 FQNEAQ (reference sequence). V was trimmed by 5 bases and J by 5 bases, leaving 3 bases between them. The CDR3 extends over 11 amino acids. The CDR3 is CASSRNEKLFF. The CDR3 nucleotides read TGTGCCAGCAGCCGGAATGAAAAACTGTTTTTT. Variable domain in full (rest from reference TRBV7-9 and TRBJ1-4): DTGVSQNPRHKITKRGQNVTFRCDPISEHNRLYWYRQTLGQGPEFLTYFQNEAQLEKSRLLSDRFSAERPKGSFSTLEIQRTEQGDSAMYLCASSRNEKLFFGSGTQLSVL.

This chain links TRBV7-8 with TRBJ2-5, with 7 bases lining up with TRBD1. V lost 5 bases to trimming and J lost 7 bases; unmatched junction nucleotides: 10. The germline gives CDR1 SGHVS, CDR2 FQNEAQ. The CDR3 is 14 residues long. CDR3 region: CASSPLDRDLTQYF. The CDR3 DNA follows: TGTGCCAGCAGCCCTTTAGACAGGGATTTGACCCAGTACTTC.

This clone was seen a few times. DNA of the CDR3: TGTGCTAGTGGTGTGGAAACGGGACTCCTGAGCTCCTATAATTCACCCCTCCACTTT. It yields the protein CASGVETGLLSSYNSPLHF. The chain couples TRBV12-5 to TRBJ1-6; TRBD1 is a possible D gene (5 bases). The CDR3 spans 19 residues. Trimming shortened V by 5 bases and J by 0 bases, and 20 bases separated the two germline ends. CDR1 LGHNT and CDR2 FRNRAP come from the germline V gene.

The chain employs TRBV6-5 and TRBJ2-2; 8 bases map to TRBD1. Germline lookup yields CDR1 MNHEY and CDR2 SVGAGI. V shed 6 bases and J 3 bases; nucleotides not matched to a gene: 6. CDR3 size: 15 residues. CDR3 nucleotide sequence: TGTGCCAGCAGCCCAGGGACAGGTCACACCGGGGAGCTGTTTTTT. It specifies CASSPGTGHTGELFF.

Of note for this clone: The sample holds other DNA sequences that translate to the same CDR3. The chain uses TRBV25-1 and TRBJ1-2; 10 positions agree with TRBD1. Germline CDR1 is MGHDK and CDR2 is SYGVNS. There are 14 residues in the CDR3. J gave up 5 bases and V 2 bases, and 2 bases lay outside the gene matches. The CDR3 DNA reads TGTGCCAGCAGTGAACGGGACAGGGGTTATGGCTACACCTTC. Translation: CASSERDRGYGYTF.

The rearrangement joins TRBV12-5 to TRBJ2-1; 8 positions agree with TRBD2. Per germline, CDR1 LGHNT and CDR2 FRNRAP. This CDR3 comprises 20 residues. After removal of 0 bases from V and 6 bases from J, the junction contained 19 bases not matched to a gene. The CDR3 sequence is CASGLVLGAGVWKGVNEQFF. CDR3 DNA: TGTGCTAGTGGTTTGGTACTGGGAGCGGGAGTATGGAAGGGGGTCAATGAGCAGTTCTTC. Drawing the rest from reference TRBV12-5 and TRBJ2-1, the complete variable domain is DARVTQTPRHKVTEMGQEVTMRCQPILGHNTVFWYRQTMMQGLELLAYFRNRAPLDDSGMPKDRFSAEMPDATLATLKIQPSEPRDSAVYFCASGLVLGAGVWKGVNEQFFGPGTRLTVL.

The J gene is TRBJ2-7, the V gene TRBV13; 7 nucleotides agree with TRBD1. The CDR3 length is 15 residues. Germline lookup yields CDR1 PRHDT and CDR2 FYEKMQ (reference sequence). V shed 5 bases and J 0 bases; nucleotides not matched to a gene: 7. CDR3: CASSPRDSSSYEQYF. For the CDR3, the DNA is TGTGCCAGCAGCCCCCGGGACAGTAGCTCCTACGAGCAGTACTTC. Complete variable domain (other parts from reference TRBV13 and TRBJ2-7): AAGVIQSPRHLIKEKRETATLKCYPIPRHDTVYWYQQGPGQDPQFLISFYEKMQSDKGSIPDRFSAQQFSDYHSELNMSSLELGDSALYFCASSPRDSSSYEQYFGPGTRLTVT.

The chain carries TRBV7-6 and TRBJ2-7; 9 nucleotides align to TRBD2. The ends lost 8 bases at V and 5 bases at J; junction bases unmatched: 16. Germline V gene data show CDR1 as SGHVS and CDR2 as FNYEAQ. The CDR3 totals 16 residues. DNA for the CDR3: TGTGCCAGCCTAGCAGGGGCGGGAGGGAATTTCGACGAGCAGTACTTC. The encoded protein is CASLAGAGGNFDEQYF. Based on the CDR3 plus reference TRBV7-6 and TRBJ2-7, the full variable domain is GAGVSQSPRYKVTKRGQDVALRCDPISGHVSLYWYRQALGQGPEFLTYFNYEAQQDKSGLPNDRFSAERPEGSISTLTIQRTEQRDSAMYRCASLAGAGGNFDEQYFGPGTRLTVT.

The V and J genes are TRBV6-6 and TRBJ1-1; possibly TRBD1 for D (5 bases). Germline CDR1 and CDR2: MNHNY and SVGAGI (reference sequence). V lost 1 base and J lost 6, with 15 bases in between. This CDR3 has 15 residues. The CDR3 is CASSYYGSQTAEAFF. The CDR3 DNA reads TGTGCCAGCAGTTACTACGGGAGCCAGACAGCTGAAGCTTTCTTT.